The 8 T cell receptor beta chains below were found in one sample sequenced in a study of sequential checkpoint blockade in melanoma. As for treatment: randomized to nivolumab then ipilimumab (arm A) or the reverse (arm B). The method was immunoSEQ multiplex PCR; TCRdb's version includes in-frame clones alone and lacks a portion of them. The sample has about 7,700 clones; 50% to 75% are singletons. The starting material was CD8+ T cells sorted from blood (inferred from file names), obtained from a patient given nivolumab and ipilimumab in sequence. These receptors originate from a human donor with melanoma.

The J gene is TRBJ2-7, the V gene TRBV19; maybe TRBD2 (6 bases). Germline V gene sequence: CDR1 LNHDA, CDR2 SQIVND (reference sequence). The CDR3 covers 13 residues. Trimming removed 3 bases at V and 6 bases at J, with 12 bases between. The CDR3 coding sequence is TGTGCCAGTAGTATCGGAGGGAGAGGCGAGCAGTACTTC. Residues: CASSIGGRGEQYF.

This rearrangement joins TRBV28 to TRBJ2-7; a possible D gene is TRBD2 (6 bases). This CDR3 is built from 16 residues. Germline V lookup: CDR1 MDHEN, CDR2 SYDVKM. V lost 6 bases and J 2 bases, leaving 20 bases between the germline ends. The CDR3 spells CASRHGSGSPTYEQYF. The CDR3 DNA sequence: TGTGCCAGCAGACATGGGTCCGGGAGCCCCACCTACGAGCAGTACTTC.

This sequence joins TRBV2 and TRBJ1-4; 11 bases line up with TRBD1. Trimming removed 0 bases from V and 0 bases from J; junction bases left unmatched: 9. The CDR3 totals 20 residues. Germline V gene sequence: CDR1 SNHLY, CDR2 FYNNEI. CDR3 in amino acids: CASSEAMRWDRGATNEKLFF. The CDR3 DNA is TGTGCCAGCAGTGAAGCAATGAGGTGGGACAGGGGGGCAACTAATGAAAAACTGTTTTTT.

This chain connects TRBV4-3 to TRBJ1-1; possible D gene TRBD1, 6 bases. The germline V and J ends were trimmed by 0 bases and 1 base, with 18 bases remaining between them. The V gene's germline CDR1 is LGHNA and CDR2 YSLEER. The CDR3 contains 18 residues. The CDR3 coding sequence is TGCGCCAGCAGCCAAGAGAGGGGCCCGGGGGGCAAGAACACTGAAGCTTTCTTT. It codes for CASSQERGPGGKNTEAFF.

The rearrangement links TRBV6-6 to TRBJ2-7; no firm D call. V was cut by 11 bases and J by 0 bases, with 14 bases left in between. Germline-derived CDR1 and CDR2 are MNHNY and SVGAGI (reference sequence). This CDR3 contains 13 residues. In DNA form, the CDR3 reads TGTGCCGGGTCACGGGTAAGCTCCTACGAGCAGTACTTC. Translation: CAGSRVSSYEQYF.

The rearrangement joins TRBV5-1 to TRBJ2-7, with TRBD2 identical over 13 bases. CDR1 is SGHRS and CDR2 is YFSETQ in the germline V gene. The V and J ends lost 0 bases and 7 bases, in that order; junction bases with no gene match: 4. The CDR3 is 15 amino acids. DNA for the CDR3: TGCGCCAGCAGCTTGGGCGGACTAGCGGGAGATGAGCAGTACTTC. It specifies CASSLGGLAGDEQYF.

The V call is TRBV19, the J call TRBJ1-4; D is uncertain. Germline V lookup: CDR1 LNHDA, CDR2 SQIVND (reference sequence). This CDR3 spans 14 amino acids. V was cut by 7 bases and J by 0 bases, with 9 bases left in between. CDR3 loop: CASTGFATNEKLFF. CDR3 coding DNA: TGTGCCAGTACAGGTTTTGCAACTAATGAAAAACTGTTTTTT.

This clone was detected only once. The genes are TRBV7-3 and TRBJ2-1; a possible D gene is TRBD1 (6 bases). V was trimmed by 5 bases and J by 8 bases, leaving 25 bases between them. Germline values: CDR1 SGHTA, CDR2 FQGTGA. There are 17 residues in the CDR3. The CDR3 nucleotides read TGTGCCAGCAGCCCAGAGGGGACAAAAGGGCTACTGCATGAGCAGTTCTTC. Translation: CASSPEGTKGLLHEQFF.